This TCR beta chain was captured by sequencing in a study of blood T cell repertoires in COVID-19. Background on the study: Donors in the United States, Italy and Spain gave samples during acute or convalescent COVID-19. T cells, B-cell-depleted T cells, or PBMCs supplied cDNA or gDNA.

Original methodology: Cell counts per sample came from amplifying reference gene primers. Here immunoSEQ multiplex PCR was the method, and the copy in TCRdb shows in-frame clones only, minus some. V and J calls and clone size are as listed in that table; D and trimming were resolved from the DNA. The sample includes about 280,000 clones, over 75% seen only once; the top ten take 10% to 15%. Germline assignment: CDR1 MNHEY and CDR2 SVGAGI. The CDR3 has 13 amino acids. With 5 bases removed from V and 6 bases from J, the gap between germline ends came to 13 bases. The chain couples TRBV6-5 to TRBJ1-1; perhaps TRBD1 as D (6 bases). Sequencing was performed on peripheral blood. This TCR came from a human donor in a cohort sampled during active COVID-19. The CDR3 protein is CASSRQAGAEAFF. The CDR3 DNA follows: TGTGCCAGCAGTCGACAGGCAGGGGCTGAAGCTTTCTTT.